Presented here are 14 T cell receptor beta chains from one specimen sequenced in a study of T cell repertoires in cytomegalovirus infection. TCRdb re-derived calls from the reads in MiXCR, one entry per CDR3 protein. Counted here are nearly 650,000 distinct CDR3 sequences, 20% to 25% occurring once; the ten biggest clones make up 6.5% to 10%. Sequencing was done on a sample of CD8+ T cells from PBMCs. All receptors derive from a human donor in good health (CMV status not recorded). Some clones in this sample may be carry-over from other donors' samples.

This clonotype was seen ten or more times. The chain recombines TRBV7-6 with TRBJ1-5; D unclear. Germline V CDR1 and CDR2: SGHVS, FNYEAQ. The germline V and J ends were trimmed by 0 bases and 0 bases, with 9 bases remaining between them. The CDR3 covers 16 residues. The CDR3 DNA is TGTGCCAGCAGCTTAGCGGTACCTTCTAGCAATCAGCCCCAGCATTTT. Amino acid sequence: CASSLAVPSSNQPQHF.

This clonotype was observed at least ten times. V is TRBV7-8 and J is TRBJ2-1, with a weak D call TRBD2 (7 bases). This CDR3 region has 17 residues. The germline V gene encodes CDR1 SGHVS and CDR2 FQNEAQ. Between the trimmed V and J ends, which lost 5 bases and 4 bases, there was a span of 21 bases. The CDR3 sequence is CASSPEAAGAPYNEQFF. The CDR3 coding sequence is TGTGCCAGCAGCCCAGAGGCGGCGGGGGCCCCATACAATGAGCAGTTCTTC.

The rearrangement joins TRBV29-1 to TRBJ1-2; D remains ambiguous. Looked up from germline, CDR1 is SQVTM and CDR2 is ANQGSEA. Trimming stripped 4 bases from V and 4 bases from J, with 7 bases between. The CDR3 has 11 residues. The CDR3 sequence is CSVVERYGYTF. The CDR3 bases are TGCAGCGTTGTAGAGCGCTATGGCTACACCTTC. Full variable domain (remainder filled in from reference TRBV29-1 and TRBJ1-2): SAVISQKPSRDICQRGTSLTIQCQVDSQVTMMFWYRQQPGQSLTLIATANQGSEATYESGFVIDKFPISRPNLTFSTLTVSNMSPEDSSIYLCSVVERYGYTFGSGTRLTVV.

The J gene is TRBJ2-1, the V gene TRBV7-9; D is ambiguous. CDR1 is SEHNR and CDR2 is FQNEAQ in the germline V gene (reference sequence). The CDR3 extends over 14 amino acids. V was clipped by 2 bases and J by 2 bases, with 7 bases between them. The CDR3 DNA follows: TGTGCCAGCAGCTTACTAGTTGCCTACAATGAGCAGTTCTTC. Amino acid sequence: CASSLLVAYNEQFF.

This clonotype showed up just a few times. The chain uses TRBV4-2 and TRBJ2-5; TRBD2 agrees at 8 bases. Losses at the gene ends were 5 bases for V and 2 bases for J; bases not matched to a gene: 7. Germline CDR1 is LGHNA and CDR2 is YNFKEQ. This CDR3 comprises 15 residues. This CDR3 is CASSAGRGGQETQYF. The DNA for the CDR3 is TGTGCCAGCAGCGCTGGCCGGGGGGGGCAAGAGACCCAGTACTTC.

Concerning this clonotype: A much larger clone differs by one base, so this may be a read error. The CDR3 does not end in the conserved phenylalanine or tryptophan, so this is likely a read error. The chain is built from TRBV7-4 and TRBJ1-5; TRBD1 agrees at 7 bases. Unmatched junction bases numbered 7, after V lost 4 bases and J lost 7 bases. Germline loops: CDR1 SGHVT, CDR2 SQSDAQ. CDR3 length equals 14 residues. The chain's CDR3 is CASSSSDRDQPQHY. The CDR3 DNA reads TGTGCCAGCAGCTCCAGCGACAGGGACCAGCCCCAGCATTAT.

This clonotype occurred many times. The V and J genes are TRBV28 and TRBJ1-5; D not resolved. The CDR3 covers 16 residues. Trimming removed 5 bases from V and 5 bases from J, with 19 bases in between. Germline CDR1 reads MDHEN; CDR2 reads SYDVKM. CDR3 region: CASSPEAGRRYQPQHF. CDR3 sequence (DNA): TGTGCCAGCAGTCCCGAAGCAGGCAGGAGATATCAGCCCCAGCATTTT.

This clonotype was seen a few times. The chain has TRBV5-5 and TRBJ2-5; 9 positions agree with TRBD1. This CDR3 has 14 amino acids. Per the germline V gene, CDR1 is SGHKS and CDR2 is YYEKEE (reference sequence). V trimming: 5 bases; J trimming: 5 bases; junction bases outside the gene matches: 7. CDR3 in amino acids: CASRDTGGRETQYF. The CDR3 bases are TGTGCCAGCAGGGATACAGGGGGCAGGGAGACCCAGTACTTC.

This clonotype was seen more than once but under ten times. CDR3 bases: TGTGCCAGCAGCTCCGGGACAGGGTACAACTATGGCTACACCTTC. This encodes CASSSGTGYNYGYTF. The chain couples TRBV7-9 to TRBJ1-2; 9 bases agree with TRBD1. The CDR3 runs to 15 residues. V shed 4 bases and J 2 bases; nucleotides not matched to a gene: 5. Germline CDR1 reads SEHNR; CDR2 reads FQNEAQ (reference sequence).

This clonotype was observed a few times. The V gene is TRBV9, the J gene TRBJ2-3; D is ambiguous. Trimming removed 0 bases from V and 1 base from J, with 15 bases in between. CDR3 length: 17 residues. The germline V gene encodes CDR1 SGDLS and CDR2 YYNGEE. The CDR3 DNA reads TGTGCCAGCAGCGTAGGAGGTCTGAGGCTCGGCACAGATACGCAGTATTTT. Its protein product is CASSVGGLRLGTDTQYF.

The chain combines TRBV2 with TRBJ2-4; 8 nucleotides line up with TRBD1. The CDR3 is made up of 15 amino acids. Trimming cost V 6 bases and J 0 bases; bases outside gene matches: 4. Per germline, CDR1 SNHLY and CDR2 FYNNEI. For the CDR3, the DNA is TGTGCCAGCAGAGGACAGGGATTAGCCAAAAACATTCAGTACTTC. Protein product: CASRGQGLAKNIQYF.

This clonotype has just a few counts. The chain joins TRBV7-9 to TRBJ2-7; D may be TRBD1 or TRBD2 (6 bases each). The CDR3 sequence is 15 residues long. The germline V and J ends were trimmed by 1 base and 4 bases, with 14 bases remaining between them. CDR1 and CDR2 (germline): SEHNR, FQNEAQ (reference sequence). For the CDR3, the DNA is TGTGCCAGCAGCTTAGAATCCGGGGGCGGATACGAGCAGTACTTC. This translates into CASSLESGGGYEQYF.

This rearrangement joins TRBV2 to TRBJ1-1; possibly TRBD1 for D (6 bases). V lost 5 bases and J lost 11, with 9 bases in between. Germline lookup yields CDR1 SNHLY and CDR2 FYNNEI. The CDR3 contains 10 residues. In nucleotides, the CDR3 is TGTGCCAGCAGTCAGGGGTTTGCTTTCTTT. Protein sequence: CASSQGFAFF.

As regards this clonotype: One end of the junction fails to match germline, which may point to a read error. The chain joins TRBV6-5 to TRBJ1-2; 10 bases agree with TRBD1. The germline V gene encodes CDR1 MNHEY and CDR2 SVGAGI. This CDR3 comprises 14 residues. The DNA for the CDR3 is TGTGTCAGCAGGATCCGGGACAGGGGCTATGGCTACACCTTC. Translating gives CVSRIRDRGYGYTF.